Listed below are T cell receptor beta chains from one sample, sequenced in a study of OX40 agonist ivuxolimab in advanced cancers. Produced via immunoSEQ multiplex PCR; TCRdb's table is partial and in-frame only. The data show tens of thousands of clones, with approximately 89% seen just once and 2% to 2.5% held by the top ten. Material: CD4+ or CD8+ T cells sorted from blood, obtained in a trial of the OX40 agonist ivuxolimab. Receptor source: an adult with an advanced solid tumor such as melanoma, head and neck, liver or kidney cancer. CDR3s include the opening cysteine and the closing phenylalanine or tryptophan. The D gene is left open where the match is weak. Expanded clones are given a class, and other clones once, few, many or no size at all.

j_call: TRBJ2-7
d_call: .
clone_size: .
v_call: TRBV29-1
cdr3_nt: TGCAGCGCTGCCATGGGGACCTACGAGCAGTACTTC
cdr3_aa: CSAAMGTYEQYF

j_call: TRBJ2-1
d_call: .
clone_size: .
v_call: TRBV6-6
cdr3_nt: TGTGCCAGCAGCTGGACGCTCGACAATGAGCAGTTCTTC
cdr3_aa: CASSWTLDNEQFF

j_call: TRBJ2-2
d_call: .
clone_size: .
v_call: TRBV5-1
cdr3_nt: TGCGCCAGCAGCTTGGCGGGGGGCTACACCGGGGAGCTGTTTTTT
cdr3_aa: CASSLAGGYTGELFF

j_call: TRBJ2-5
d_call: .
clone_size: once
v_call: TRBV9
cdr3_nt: TGTGCCAGCAGCGTAGATGGGCGGACCCCCGGTGAGACCCAGTACTTC
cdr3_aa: CASSVDGRTPGETQYF

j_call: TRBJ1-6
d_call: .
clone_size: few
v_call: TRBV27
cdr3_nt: TGTGCCAGCAGGTCTTCCCGGGACAATCTTAATTCACCCCTCCACTTT
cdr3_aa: CASRSSRDNLNSPLHF

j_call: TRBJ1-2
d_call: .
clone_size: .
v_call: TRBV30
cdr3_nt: TGTGCCTCGACCCCTGTTGGACTCGGTAACTATGGCTACACCTTC
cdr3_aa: CASTPVGLGNYGYTF

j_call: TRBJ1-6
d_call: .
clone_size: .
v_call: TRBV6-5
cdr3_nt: TGTGCCAGCAGTTACGAGACAACCTATAATTCACCCCTCCACTTT
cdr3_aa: CASSYETTYNSPLHF

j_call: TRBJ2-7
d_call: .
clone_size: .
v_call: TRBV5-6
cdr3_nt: TGTGCCAGCAGCTGGGACCTGGGAAACGAGCAGTACTTC
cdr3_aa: CASSWDLGNEQYF

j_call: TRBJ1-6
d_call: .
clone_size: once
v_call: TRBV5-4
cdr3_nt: TGTGCCAGCAGGGCACCGGGAGTACCCCTCCACTTT
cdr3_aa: CASRAPGVPLHF

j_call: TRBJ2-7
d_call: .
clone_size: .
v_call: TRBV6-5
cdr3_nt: TGTGCCAGTTGGAGCCCTAGCTTCTACGAGCAGTACTTC
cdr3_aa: CASWSPSFYEQYF

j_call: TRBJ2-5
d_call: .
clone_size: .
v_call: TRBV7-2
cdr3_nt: TGTGCCAGCAGCCAGGCAGCCGCTCAAGAGACCCAGTACTTC
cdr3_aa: CASSQAAAQETQYF

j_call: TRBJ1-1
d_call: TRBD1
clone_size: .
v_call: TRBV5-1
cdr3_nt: TGCGCCAGCAGCCCGACCACCGGGACAGCTTTTGAAGCTTTCTTT
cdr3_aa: CASSPTTGTAFEAFF

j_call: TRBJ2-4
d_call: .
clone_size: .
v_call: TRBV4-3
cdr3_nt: TGCGCCAGCAGCCGGGGCCCCTCGGCCAAAAACATTCAGTACTTC
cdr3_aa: CASSRGPSAKNIQYF

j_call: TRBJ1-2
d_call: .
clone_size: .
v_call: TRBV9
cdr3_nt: TGTGCCAGCAGCCCAGCCCGTGCGGGGAACTATGGCTACACCTTC
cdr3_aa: CASSPARAGNYGYTF